The entry below gives a single T cell receptor beta chain sequence along with its context. This clonotype appeared many times. This receptor's antigen is unknown. The sample holds no much larger clone one base away, and base qualities are not on file. Inclusive of the bounding cysteine and phenylalanine, the CDR3 is 17 residues long. Here the CDR3 DNA is all that survives: 51 bases in frame from base 1. Trimming removed 6 bases from V and 5 bases from J; the gene matches leave 12 bases unexplained. CDR1 is given as MNHEY and CDR2 as SVGAGI, both from the germline V gene. Library creation used PCR. Sequencing took place on an Illumina HiSeq 4000. Preparation of bulk TCR libraries followed a previously described approach, with the TCR primers listed in Table S5. Purification of total RNA was performed with the Qiagen AllPrep DNA/RNA kit. Reads from multiple sequencing runs of the same library were pooled before analysis. In the authors' own workflow: Only reads with exact TCR constant sequence were kept, trimmed to 150 nt, and grouped by their 12-nt molecular barcodes. Reads within each barcode group were sub-clustered using a 15% Levenshtein threshold, and quality-weighted consensus sequences were constructed for each RNA molecule. Non-functional sequences were filtered out, along with any lower-count sequence sitting one edit away from another sequence. Based on a fit of two negative binomial distributions, barcode sub-clusters having less than 20% of the maximum read count were discarded. TCRdb redid the processing of the public reads, applying fastp at Q25 and MiXCR, and retained in-frame beta chains. Duplicate CDR3 protein sequences are folded into a single record with the most common DNA and genes. In this record, the V and J calls reflect TCRdb's handling and not the investigators' own analysis. For this sample there are about 60,000 distinct CDR3 sequences; around 19% appear just once. The top ten constitute about 1.5% of the sample.

Libraries of naive CD8 T cells were built from anywhere between about 20,000 and 1,000,000 sorted cells, with 10%, 30% or 50% of the purified RNA used. Naive CD8 T cells, defined as CD8+CD4-CCR7+CD45RA+, were FACS-sorted into RLT Plus buffer on a BD FACSAria II. To test detection sensitivity, Jurkat RNA equivalent to under 12 TCR copies was spiked into samples of roughly 20,000-1,100,000 naive CD8 T cells. CD8 T cells were enriched with RosetteSep CD8+ T Cell Enrichment Cocktail and Ficoll-Paque, followed by ACK red cell lysis. The record originates from a study of molecular identifiers for immune sequencing clone quantification (dated by TCRdb to between 2018 and 2020). Context from the whole study: For a replicate experiment, the RNA from either 20,000 or 100,000 naive CD8 T cells was divided into five aliquots, and four of those aliquots went on to sequencing. This methods study benchmarked molecular-identifier clustering-based TCR repertoire sequencing (MIDCIRS) and TCR RNA copy counting, using CD8 T cells to do so. Broader findings and caveats from the paper: Modeling indicated roughly 3.2 TCR RNA copies recovered per cell, compared with about 9.7 by digital PCR, which implies a capture efficiency of approximately 31%. Naive libraries contained spiked-in Jurkat TCR RNA (approximately nine copies' worth), which is not part of the donor repertoire. Highly expanded clone sizes could be underestimated if identical TCR molecules share a barcode. When barcode sub-clustering was not used, chimeric consensus sequences inflated TCR diversity, with chimeras reaching as high as 47%. Even against a background of about a million naive CD8 T cells, spiked-in Jurkat TCR RNA amounting to a single cell's worth was reported to be detectable. In CMV-specific effector cells, clones with more than 20 RNA copies contained over 97% of molecules, whereas in naive cells such clones contained under 1% of molecules.

This clonotype was sampled from a human donor in good health. Some libraries in this study had Jurkat cell RNA spiked in. The sequenced sample consisted of naive CD8+ T cells from blood, with Jurkat cell RNA spiked in. What the cell subset or site label conveys for this sample: FACS-sorted CD8+CD4-CCR7+CD45RA+ naive T cells. The rearranged segments are TRBV6-5 and TRBJ2-7, with 14 junctional bases fitting TRBD2. The CDR3 corresponds to CASRRVRLAGGHDEQYF. The nucleotides read TGTGCCAGCAGACGGGTTAGACTAGCGGGAGGGCACGACGAGCAGTACTTC.